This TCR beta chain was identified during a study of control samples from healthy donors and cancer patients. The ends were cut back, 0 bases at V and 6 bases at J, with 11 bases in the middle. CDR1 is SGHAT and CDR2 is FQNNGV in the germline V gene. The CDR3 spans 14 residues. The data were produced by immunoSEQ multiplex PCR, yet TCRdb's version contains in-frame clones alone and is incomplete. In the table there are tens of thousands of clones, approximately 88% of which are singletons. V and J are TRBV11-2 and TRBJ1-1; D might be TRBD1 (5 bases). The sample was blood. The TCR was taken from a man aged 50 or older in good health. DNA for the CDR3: TGTGCCAGCAGCTTAGAAGGAACGGGGGCTGAAGCTTTCTTT. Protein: CASSLEGTGAEAFF.